This T cell receptor (beta chain) was captured by sequencing in a study of post-analysis software for immune sequencing data. Study details: There were relapsing-remitting, secondary progressive and progressive-relapsing multiple sclerosis among the disease courses included.

Whole-study results and caveats: Normalized Chao1 diversity in multiple sclerosis patients fell significantly below that of controls. Compared with controls, patients had more of roughly five TRBV segments, including TRBV5-6, TRBV5-1 and TRBV20-1.

The CDR3 runs 16 residues. The V and J ends lost 0 bases and 2 bases, in that order; junction bases with no gene match: 3. Per germline, CDR1 LGHDT and CDR2 YNNKEL (reference sequence). Researchers reported that TCR beta cDNA libraries carried unique molecular identifiers. Approximately 500,000 cDNA molecules were recovered from an input of roughly 0.85 to 10 million T cells. TCRdb recomputed calls from the PCR reads with MiXCR, one row per CDR3 protein. The table has fewer than 850,000 distinct CDR3 sequences, 46% seen once. As regards this clonotype: Antigen specificity is unknown.

This rearrangement joins TRBV3-1 to TRBJ2-1; 8 nucleotides agree with TRBD2. The sequencing input was blood. The TCR sequence derives from a girl aged 10 to 17 with multiple sclerosis. In DNA, the CDR3 is TGTGCCAGCAGCCAAGAAGCGGGAGAACCCTACAATGAGCAGTTCTTC. The encoded protein is CASSQEAGEPYNEQFF.